The rows below give T cell receptor beta chains drawn from one sample of a study of blood T cell repertoires in COVID-19. Here immunoSEQ multiplex PCR was the method, and the copy in TCRdb shows in-frame clones only, minus some. The repertoire includes over 150,000 clones, roughly nine tenths of them detected once, and around 0.53% sits in the top ten. Material: peripheral blood. These receptors were obtained from a man aged 45-65 years with acute or convalescent COVID-19. Each CDR3 is given with its conserved first and last residue. Fields, in order: clone size, D gene, J gene, V gene, CDR3 DNA, CDR3 protein. D genes are given only for firm matches. Expanded clones are given a class, and other clones once, few, many or no size at all.

.,TRBD2,TRBJ2-5,TRBV5-1,TGCGCCAGCAGCTTGGGGCGACTAGCGCAAGAAGAGACCCAGTACTTC,CASSLGRLAQEETQYF
.,.,TRBJ2-2,TRBV2,TGTGCCAGCAGGGAACAGGGATGGACCGGGGAGCTGTTTTTT,CASREQGWTGELFF
.,.,TRBJ1-1,TRBV4-1,TGCGCCAGCAGCCAAGTGGCGCGGGGGAGCACTGAAGCTTTCTTT,CASSQVARGSTEAFF
.,TRBD1,TRBJ1-3,TRBV9,TGTGCCAGCAGCCCGGACAGGGTAGTGACTGGAAACACCATATATTTT,CASSPDRVVTGNTIYF
.,TRBD1,TRBJ2-7,TRBV3-1/TRBV3-2,TGTGCCAGCAGCCTCCGTCCCGGGACAGCGATTGGGTACGAGCAGTACTTC,CASSLRPGTAIGYEQYF
.,TRBD2,TRBJ2-5,TRBV6-2/TRBV6-3,TGTGCCAGCAGTCCCTACGAAGGCGGGGGGATAGTAGAGACCCAGTACTTC,CASSPYEGGGIVETQYF
once,.,TRBJ2-1,TRBV7-9,TGTGCCAGCACTACCTCGACAGGTGTATACAATGAGCAGTTCTTC,CASTTSTGVYNEQFF
.,TRBD1,TRBJ1-3,TRBV3-1/TRBV3-2,TGTGCCAGCAGCCGGACAGGGGGACTTGGAAACACCATATATTTT,CASSRTGGLGNTIYF
once,TRBD2,TRBJ2-7,TRBV7-9,TGTGCCAGCAGCTTAGCCGCCGGGAGGGGCCCCGGGCAGTACTTC,CASSLAAGRGPGQYF
.,.,TRBJ1-2,TRBV6-1,TGTGCCAGCAGTGATCTACGGGACACCTATGGCTACACCTTC,CASSDLRDTYGYTF
.,TRBD1,TRBJ2-3,TRBV5-4,TGTGCCAGCAGCCCAGGACAGGGGGCTAACACAGATACGCAGTATTTT,CASSPGQGANTDTQYF
.,.,TRBJ1-6,TRBV7-9,TGTGCCAGCAGCCCCGGGGAACACACAGGGCCTAATTCACCCCTCCACTTT,CASSPGEHTGPNSPLHF
.,.,TRBJ2-7,TRBV2,TGTGCCAGCCAGCGGTTCAGCTCCTACGAGCAGTACTTC,CASQRFSSYEQYF
.,TRBD1,TRBJ1-4,TRBV12-3/TRBV12-4,TGTGCCAGCTGGGGGACAGTTAATGAAAAACTGTTTTTT,CASWGTVNEKLFF
.,.,TRBJ1-2,TRBV5-1,TGCGCCAGCAGCTTTTATTCAGGGTCCCCCGACTATGGCTACACCTTC,CASSFYSGSPDYGYTF
.,.,TRBJ1-4,TRBV10-3,TGTGCCACTTCACCCGTGGAGGGTCACAATGAAAAACTGTTTTTT,CATSPVEGHNEKLFF
.,TRBD1,TRBJ2-2,TRBV11-3,TGTGCCAGCAGCTTAGGTGTTGGCAGGGGGTTCAACACCGGGGAGCTGTTTTTT,CASSLGVGRGFNTGELFF
.,.,TRBJ2-1,TRBV6-5,TGTGCCAGCAGTTACCGTATTAGTTCCTACAATGAGCAGTTCTTC,CASSYRISSYNEQFF
.,.,TRBJ2-7,TRBV25-1,TGTGCCAGCAGTCGGGTTCATGGCGAGCAGTACTTC,CASSRVHGEQYF
.,.,TRBJ2-5,TRBV18,TGTGCCAGCTCACCTCGGGTCGAAGAGACCCAGTACTTC,CASSPRVEETQYF
.,TRBD2,TRBJ2-1,TRBV5-4,TGTGCCAGCAGCCAGGACTGGGAGGGCCCTATTGAGCAGTTCTTC,CASSQDWEGPIEQFF
once,.,TRBJ2-3,TRBV18,TGTGCCAGCTCACGTCTTCCAGGGATCGCAGATACGCAGTATTTT,CASSRLPGIADTQYF
.,TRBD2,TRBJ2-1,TRBV6-2/TRBV6-3,TGTGCCAGCAGTTCCCGTCTAGCGGGGGGGCCGGGGTACAATGAGCAGTTCTTC,CASSSRLAGGPGYNEQFF
.,TRBD1,TRBJ1-1,TRBV7-9,TGTGCCAGCAGCCGGGACAGCATGAACACTGAAGCTTTCTTT,CASSRDSMNTEAFF
.,TRBD1,TRBJ1-6,TRBV5-1,TGCGCCAGCAGCACCGGGGACAGCAACTCCTATAATTCACCCCTCCACTTT,CASSTGDSNSYNSPLHF
.,.,TRBJ2-2,TRBV4-3,TGCGCCAGCAGCCAAACGAGAGCTCAGGGTAGACACACCGGGGAGCTGTTTTTT,CASSQTRAQGRHTGELFF
.,.,TRBJ1-6,TRBV2,TGTGCCAGCAGTGAATCCGGTTTTTCACCCCTCCACTTT,CASSESGFSPLHF
once,TRBD1,TRBJ1-5,TRBV6-2/TRBV6-3,TGTGCCAGCAGCATGGACAGGGCGGACAATCAGCCCCAGCATTTT,CASSMDRADNQPQHF
.,TRBD1,TRBJ1-2,TRBV7-8,TGTGCCAGCAGCTTAGCGGATAGTGATGGGACAGGGGCCCTCGGTGGCTACACCTTC,CASSLADSDGTGALGGYTF
once,.,TRBJ1-1,TRBV6-5,TGTGCCAGCAGTATCAGCCCCGGGGCTGAAGCTTTCTTT,CASSISPGAEAFF
.,.,TRBJ2-3,TRBV9,TGTGCCAGCAGCGTAGGAGCTCCGGGGTCTGATACGCAGTATTTT,CASSVGAPGSDTQYF
.,TRBD1,TRBJ2-2,TRBV7-3,TGTGCCAGCAGCCACCGGGACAGAACGAACACCGGGGAGCTGTTTTTT,CASSHRDRTNTGELFF
.,TRBD2,TRBJ2-1,TRBV19,TGTGCCAGTAGACTAGCGGGAGGGCCCGATGAGCAGTTCTTC,CASRLAGGPDEQFF
.,.,TRBJ1-5,TRBV5-6,TGTGCCAGCAGCTTGGGCCCTCCGCCAGGGGCGCTTAGTCAGCCCCAGCATTTT,CASSLGPPPGALSQPQHF
.,.,TRBJ1-4,TRBV5-1,TGCGCCAGCAGCCGGTTCTGGACAGACTTCAAATCTACTAATGAAAAACTGTTTTTT,CASSRFWTDFKSTNEKLFF
.,TRBD1,TRBJ2-1,TRBV29-1,TGCAGCGTTGAAAGGGGGACAGGGAGCTCCTACAATGAGCAGTTCTTC,CSVERGTGSSYNEQFF
.,TRBD1,TRBJ1-5,TRBV15,TGTGCCACCAGCAGGTGGACAGGGGTTAGCAATCAGCCCCAGCATTTT,CATSRWTGVSNQPQHF
once,.,TRBJ2-1,TRBV29-1,TGCAGCGTGACACGGGAGCCGTCCTACAATGAGCAGTTCTTC,CSVTREPSYNEQFF
.,.,TRBJ1-5,TRBV27,TGTGCCAGCAGTTTAAGCCGGGGAGGCAATCAGCCCCAGCATTTT,CASSLSRGGNQPQHF
.,.,TRBJ1-2,TRBV7-8,TGTGCCAGCAGCCTTGACGGGGGGCGGTCTGGCTACACCTTC,CASSLDGGRSGYTF
.,.,TRBJ1-4,TRBV5-1,TGCGCCAGCAGCTTGGTGGCGGGGCCAACTCCGGAAAAACTGTTTTTT,CASSLVAGPTPEKLFF
.,.,TRBJ2-3,TRBV19,TGTGCCAGTAGTAGCGGGCAGGATTTCGATACGCAGTATTTT,CASSSGQDFDTQYF
.,.,TRBJ1-4,TRBV5-1,TGCGCCAGCAGCTTGGGGTGGACTCTCGGGAGTGAAAAACTGTTTTTT,CASSLGWTLGSEKLFF
.,.,TRBJ2-7,TRBV4-2,TGTGCCAGCAGCCAAGATCACGGGGAGGAGCAGTACTTC,CASSQDHGEEQYF
.,TRBD2,TRBJ2-1,TRBV30,TGTGCCTGGAGTCCGGGACAGACTAGCGGGAGGTCCTACTACAATGAGCAGTTCTTC,CAWSPGQTSGRSYYNEQFF
.,TRBD2,TRBJ2-3,TRBV6-4,TGTGCCAGCAGTGAGAGCGGGGGGTCCACAGATACGCAGTATTTT,CASSESGGSTDTQYF
.,TRBD1,TRBJ1-2,TRBV27,TGTGCCAGCAGTCTAGGACAGGGGAGAACCCCGTATGGCTACACCTTC,CASSLGQGRTPYGYTF
.,.,TRBJ1-5,TRBV6-5,TGTGCCAGCAGGACGAAACAGGGTAGCAATCAGCCCCAGCATTTT,CASRTKQGSNQPQHF
.,TRBD1,TRBJ1-3,TRBV5-6,TGTGCCAGCAGCCCTAGGGACAGGGGGTTTTCGGGAAACACCATATATTTT,CASSPRDRGFSGNTIYF
.,.,TRBJ1-1,TRBV19,TGTGCCAGTAGTACCCACAGGGCCGGAGACACTGAAGCTTTCTTT,CASSTHRAGDTEAFF
.,.,TRBJ2-7,TRBV5-8,TGTGCCAGCGACCTAGGAGGAGGGAACTACGAGCAGTACTTC,CASDLGGGNYEQYF
.,TRBD2,TRBJ2-3,TRBV6-5,TGTGCCAGCAGTTATTTAGCGGGAAAGAGCACAGATACGCAGTATTTT,CASSYLAGKSTDTQYF
once,.,TRBJ2-2,TRBV7-2,TGTGCCAGCAGCTTACAGGCCACCGGGGAGCTGTTTTTT,CASSLQATGELFF
.,TRBD2,TRBJ2-1,TRBV24-1,TGTGCCACCGGGGGGGTCTACAATGAGCAGTTCTTC,CATGGVYNEQFF
.,.,TRBJ2-7,TRBV7-8,TGTGCCAGCGTTAGACTAGTGTACGACGAGCAGTACTTC,CASVRLVYDEQYF
.,.,TRBJ1-2,TRBV10-3,TGTGCCATCAGTGCGGGTGCCCAAAACTATGGCTACACCTTC,CAISAGAQNYGYTF
.,.,TRBJ1-5,TRBV7-9,TGTGCCAGCAGCTTAGCTAGAAACCAGCCCCAGCATTTT,CASSLARNQPQHF